This TCR beta chain was identified during a study of cytomegalovirus exposure and HLA in healthy donors. Study-level points and caveats: It was in a later analysis that TCR association rates were seen to vary by HLA locus, highest for DRB1 and lowest for HLA-C.

This clone has just a few counts. The antigen remains unidentified. A multiplex PCR was run with 60 Vbeta primers and 13 Jbeta primers. Sequenced by immunoSEQ multiplex PCR; TCRdb stores in-frame clones only, minus some. The sample consists of 95,000 to 130,000 clones, around 62% of them appearing once. Germline CDR1 and CDR2: SEHNR and FQNEAQ (reference sequence). V was clipped by 9 bases and J by 2 bases; unmatched bases: 5. CDR3 length: 13 amino acids. Input material: PBMCs. The sequence was collected from a woman aged 40 to 55 in good health and CMV-seropositive. This chain joins TRBV7-9 and TRBJ2-3, with 7 bases matching TRBD1. The chain's CDR3 is CASKGAYTDTQYF. The CDR3 bases are TGTGCCAGTAAGGGGGCCTACACAGATACGCAGTATTTT.